Listed below are T cell receptor beta chains from one sample, sequenced in a study of early T cells in non-severe SARS-CoV-2 infection. TCRdb itself ran the 5' RACE reads through MiXCR, one entry per CDR3 protein. The table includes 48,000 or so distinct CDR3 sequences, more than 5.5% detected once. The source material was whole blood, sampled at baseline. The origin of the receptors is an adult who was a healthcare worker with PCR-confirmed SARS-CoV-2 infection or an uninfected control (not recorded which). CDR3s include the opening cysteine and the closing phenylalanine or tryptophan. D genes are given only for firm matches. A clone size is listed for some rows: how often the clone was seen (once, few, many), or a class if it is expanded.

>TRBV6-1|TRBD1|TRBJ1-6|few
CASADRGHNSPLHF
TGTGCCAGCGCGGACAGGGGACATAATTCACCCCTCCACTTT
>TRBV6-5|-|TRBJ1-1|-
CASSYAGRGTEAFF
TGTGCCAGCAGTTACGCGGGACGAGGGACTGAAGCTTTCTTT
>TRBV18|TRBD2|TRBJ2-2|few
CASSLSGSANTGELFF
TGTGCCAGCTCCCTTAGCGGGAGCGCGAACACCGGGGAGCTGTTTTTT
>TRBV7-9|TRBD1|TRBJ1-2|-
CASSPGTAGYGYTF
TGTGCCAGCAGCCCGGGGACAGCCGGGTATGGCTACACCTTC
>TRBV5-1|-|TRBJ1-1|few
CASSLGGSVNTEAFF
TGCGCCAGCAGCTTGGGCGGTTCGGTGAACACTGAAGCTTTCTTT
>TRBV7-3|-|TRBJ2-7|many
CASSLTGGAGGEQYF
TGTGCCAGCAGCTTAACCGGAGGGGCAGGGGGCGAGCAGTACTTC
>TRBV6-1|TRBD2|TRBJ2-1|-
CASGIFSGGNEQFF
TGTGCCAGCGGAATCTTCAGCGGGGGAAATGAGCAGTTCTTC
>TRBV29-1|-|TRBJ2-6|-
CSVMTEVGSGANVLTF
TGCAGCGTGATGACAGAGGTGGGCTCTGGGGCCAACGTCCTGACTTTC
>TRBV30|-|TRBJ2-2|many
CAWIRDLTGELFF
TGTGCCTGGATACGGGATCTCACCGGGGAGCTGTTTTTT
>TRBV27|-|TRBJ1-5|many
CASRAGAILSNQPQHF
TGTGCCAGCAGAGCAGGGGCGATCCTTAGCAATCAGCCCCAGCATTTT
>TRBV28|-|TRBJ2-4|many
CASSPHGLTKNIQYF
TGTGCCAGCAGTCCCCACGGCCTTACCAAAAACATTCAGTACTTC
>TRBV2|-|TRBJ2-3|many
CASSVTQLGTDTQYF
TGTGCCAGCAGTGTCACGCAGCTCGGCACAGATACGCAGTATTTT
>TRBV24-1|TRBD2|TRBJ2-2|many
CATSEWTSGITGELFF
TGTGCCACCAGTGAGTGGACTAGCGGGATCACCGGGGAGCTGTTTTTT
>TRBV20-1|TRBD2|TRBJ2-7|large
CSAVRLAGESDEQYF
TGCAGTGCTGTTAGGCTAGCGGGAGAGAGCGACGAGCAGTACTTC
>TRBV16|-|TRBJ1-1|many
CASSQWGGTNTEAFF
TGTGCCAGCAGCCAATGGGGGGGGACGAACACTGAAGCTTTCTTT
>TRBV15|TRBD1|TRBJ2-7|many
CATSRYGQALNEQYF
TGTGCCACCAGCAGGTACGGACAGGCCCTGAACGAGCAGTACTTC
>TRBV6-1|-|TRBJ2-7|-
CASSEAWGVSYEQYF
TGTGCCAGCAGTGAAGCGTGGGGTGTATCCTACGAGCAGTACTTC
>TRBV28|-|TRBJ1-1|-
CASSLEVANTEAFF
TGTGCCAGCAGTTTAGAGGTGGCGAACACTGAAGCTTTCTTT
>TRBV15|-|TRBJ2-7|few
CATSRDRAGQTSQYF
TGTGCCACCAGCAGAGATCGGGCGGGACAGACTTCACAGTACTTC
>TRBV7-9|TRBD1|TRBJ1-5|many
CASSLEIGTGGANQPQHF
TGTGCCAGCAGCTTAGAGATAGGGACAGGGGGAGCGAATCAGCCCCAGCATTTT
>TRBV20-1|TRBD2|TRBJ2-1|-
CSARDGTSGANEQFF
TGCAGTGCTAGGGACGGGACTAGCGGGGCCAATGAGCAGTTCTTC
>TRBV20-1|-|TRBJ2-3|many
CSASFSSTQYF
TGCAGTGCTAGTTTCTCGAGCACGCAGTATTTT
>TRBV5-1|-|TRBJ2-7|few
CASSLGQSSFEQYF
TGCGCCAGCAGCTTGGGACAGTCTTCTTTCGAGCAGTACTTC
>TRBV29-1|-|TRBJ2-1|few
CSVEVGIYEQFF
TGCAGCGTTGAGGTTGGGATCTATGAGCAGTTCTTC
>TRBV12-3/TRBV12-4|-|TRBJ1-1|few
CASSLRSPEAFF
TGTGCCAGCAGTTTACGGAGTCCTGAAGCTTTCTTT
>TRBV7-2|TRBD2|TRBJ2-7|-
CASSSGTSGRAHF
TGTGCCAGCAGCTCCGGGACTAGCGGGAGGGCGCACTTC
>TRBV27|TRBD1|TRBJ1-6|many
CASSFLTGGNSPLHF
TGTGCCAGCAGTTTTCTGACAGGGGGGAATTCACCCCTCCACTTT
>TRBV7-2|-|TRBJ2-5|few
CASSLGLRVRETQYF
TGTGCCAGCAGCTTAGGACTGCGCGTCCGGGAGACCCAGTACTTC
>TRBV11-2|TRBD2|TRBJ2-1|-
CASSLEVSGSINEQFF
TGTGCCAGCAGCTTAGAGGTCAGCGGGAGCATTAATGAGCAGTTCTTC
>TRBV18|-|TRBJ1-5|-
CASSGRNSNQPQHF
TGTGCCAGCTCGGGACGGAATAGCAATCAGCCCCAGCATTTT
>TRBV4-1|TRBD2|TRBJ2-1|many
CASSRTSGSYNEQFF
TGCGCCAGCAGCCGGACTAGCGGGAGTTATAATGAGCAGTTCTTC
>TRBV10-3|TRBD2|TRBJ2-5|many
CAISESASGSLHF
TGTGCCATCAGTGAGTCTGCTAGCGGGAGTCTGCACTTC
>TRBV7-2|-|TRBJ1-3|many
CASSSSPKGANTIYF
TGTGCCAGCAGCTCCTCACCGAAGGGTGCAAACACCATATATTTT
>TRBV7-2|TRBD2|TRBJ2-5|-
CASSLNMAGTSGRMETQYF
TGTGCCAGCAGCTTAAATATGGCAGGGACTAGCGGGAGGATGGAGACCCAGTACTTC
>TRBV29-1|-|TRBJ1-2|-
CSVMDNNYGYTF
TGCAGCGTGATGGACAATAACTATGGCTACACCTTC
>TRBV12-3/TRBV12-4|-|TRBJ1-1|many
CASSWQARRNTEAFF
TGTGCCAGCAGTTGGCAGGCGAGGCGGAACACTGAAGCTTTCTTT
>TRBV27|TRBD2|TRBJ2-1|-
CASSHFTRLALNEQFF
TGTGCCAGCAGTCACTTTACCCGACTAGCGCTCAATGAGCAGTTCTTC
>TRBV27|-|TRBJ1-1|many
CASSLTDSPNTEAFF
TGTGCCAGCAGTTTAACGGACAGCCCGAACACTGAAGCTTTCTTT
>TRBV24-1|TRBD2|TRBJ2-2|few
CATSLAGVVGELFF
TGTGCCACCAGTCTCGCGGGAGTCGTCGGGGAGCTGTTTTTT
>TRBV3-1|-|TRBJ2-7|few
CASSRAGAYYEQYF
TGTGCCAGCAGTCGAGCCGGGGCTTACTACGAGCAGTACTTC
>TRBV20-1|TRBD2|TRBJ2-3|few
CSASPAGVRDTQYF
TGCAGTGCCAGTCCAGCGGGAGTACGTGATACGCAGTATTTT
>TRBV20-1|-|TRBJ2-7|few
CSARRLIGLQYF
TGCAGTGCTAGACGGTTGATTGGACTGCAGTACTTC
>TRBV7-2|TRBD1|TRBJ1-6|few
CASSLGQGRTRNSPLHF
TGTGCCAGCAGCTTAGGACAGGGAAGGACCAGGAATTCACCCCTCCACTTT
>TRBV5-1|-|TRBJ2-1|many
CASSLVAEGVEQFF
TGCGCCAGCAGCTTGGTTGCGGAAGGTGTTGAGCAGTTCTTC
>TRBV7-2|TRBD2|TRBJ2-1|few
CASSPGLAGAYNEQFF
TGTGCCAGCAGCCCGGGACTAGCGGGAGCCTACAATGAGCAGTTCTTC
>TRBV24-1|TRBD2|TRBJ2-1|many
CATSFRLAGENEQFF
TGTGCCACCAGTTTTAGACTAGCGGGAGAAAATGAGCAGTTCTTC
>TRBV20-1|-|TRBJ1-3|few
CSARDRGQRTSDTIYF
TGCAGTGCTAGAGATCGTGGACAGAGAACTTCTGACACCATATATTTT
>TRBV2|-|TRBJ2-2|few
CASSGRANTGELFF
TGTGCCAGCAGTGGACGGGCGAACACCGGGGAGCTGTTTTTT
>TRBV29-1|-|TRBJ2-7|many
CSVRGGGATYEQYF
TGCAGCGTAAGAGGGGGGGGCGCAACCTACGAGCAGTACTTC
>TRBV7-8|-|TRBJ1-6|few
CAGRSGQPNSPLHF
TGTGCCGGACGATCGGGGCAGCCTAATTCACCCCTCCACTTT
>TRBV27|-|TRBJ2-1|many
CASSSGVRGNEQFF
TGTGCCAGCAGTTCAGGGGTAAGGGGCAATGAGCAGTTCTTC
>TRBV20-1|TRBD2|TRBJ2-7|-
CSARGAGEQYF
TGCAGTGCTAGAGGAGCGGGGGAGCAGTACTTC
>TRBV28|TRBD2|TRBJ2-7|many
CASKPGLALSEQYF
TGTGCCAGCAAGCCGGGACTAGCATTATCCGAGCAGTACTTC